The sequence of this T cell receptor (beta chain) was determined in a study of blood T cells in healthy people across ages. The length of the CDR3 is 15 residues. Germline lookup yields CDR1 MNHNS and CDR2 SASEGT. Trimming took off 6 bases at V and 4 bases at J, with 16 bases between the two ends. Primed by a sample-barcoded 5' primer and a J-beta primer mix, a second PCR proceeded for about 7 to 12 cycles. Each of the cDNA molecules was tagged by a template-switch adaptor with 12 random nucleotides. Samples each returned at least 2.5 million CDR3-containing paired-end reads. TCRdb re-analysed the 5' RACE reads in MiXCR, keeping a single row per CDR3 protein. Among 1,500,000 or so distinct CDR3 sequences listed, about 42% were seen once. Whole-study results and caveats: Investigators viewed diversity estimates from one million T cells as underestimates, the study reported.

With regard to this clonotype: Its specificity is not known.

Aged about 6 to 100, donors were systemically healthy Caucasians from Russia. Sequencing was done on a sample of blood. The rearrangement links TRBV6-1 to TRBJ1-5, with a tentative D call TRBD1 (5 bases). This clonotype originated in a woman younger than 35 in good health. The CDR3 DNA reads TGTGCCAGCAGGAAACAGGAGACTTTTAATCAGCCCCAGCATTTT. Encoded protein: CASRKQETFNQPQHF.